The 25 T cell receptor beta chains presented below share a single source sample, sequenced in a study of OX40 agonist ivuxolimab in advanced cancers. TCRdb's table, derived via immunoSEQ multiplex PCR, lists solely in-frame clones and lacks some. The profile shows over 55,000 clones, 70% to 90% of them singletons. Sequencing used CD4+ or CD8+ T cells sorted from blood, obtained in a trial of the OX40 agonist ivuxolimab. The receptors originated from an adult with an advanced solid tumor such as melanoma, head and neck, liver or kidney cancer.

This chain connects TRBV15 to TRBJ1-2; 9 bases are a match to TRBD1. This CDR3 region has 15 residues. Germline-derived CDR1 and CDR2 are LNHNV and YYDKDF (reference sequence). The ends lost 4 bases at V and 2 bases at J; junction bases unmatched: 5. CDR3 in amino acids: CATSKWDRENYGYTF. The CDR3 DNA sequence: TGTGCCACCAGCAAATGGGACAGGGAGAACTATGGCTACACCTTC. Full variable domain (missing parts from reference TRBV15 and TRBJ1-2): DAMVIQNPRYQVTQFGKPVTLSCSQTLNHNVMYWYQQKSSQAPKLLFHYYDKDFNNEADTPDNFQSRRPNTSFCFLDIRSPGLGDTAMYLCATSKWDRENYGYTFGSGTRLTVV.

The chain links TRBV30 to TRBJ2-1; 12 bases map to TRBD1. The V gene end was trimmed by 3 bases and the J gene end by 9 bases; junction bases not matched to a gene: 12. The CDR3 covers 16 residues. Germline values: CDR1 GTSNPN, CDR2 SVGIG (reference sequence). The CDR3 region has the DNA TGTGCCTGGAGCGCCGGGACAGGGGGCCTGGTTAGTGAGCAGTTCTTC. Protein: CAWSAGTGGLVSEQFF.

The chain recombines TRBV5-5 with TRBJ2-1; D uncertain. The CDR3 covers 15 residues. The V and J ends lost 0 bases and 8 bases respectively, with 15 bases between them. The V gene's germline CDR1 is SGHKS and CDR2 YYEKEE (reference sequence). The chain's CDR3 is CASSLASRRDDEQFF. The CDR3 bases are TGTGCCAGCAGCTTGGCTTCGAGAAGGGATGATGAGCAGTTCTTC. Drawing the rest from reference TRBV5-5 and TRBJ2-1, the complete variable domain is DAGVTQSPTHLIKTRGQQVTLRCSPISGHKSVSWYQQVLGQGPQFIFQYYEKEERGRGNFPDRFSARQFPNYSSELNVNALLLGDSALYLCASSLASRRDDEQFFGPGTRLTVL.

V is TRBV7-2 and J is TRBJ2-7; 9 nucleotides agree with TRBD2. The germline V gene has CDR1 SGHTA and CDR2 FQGNSA. The V segment lost 2 bases and the J segment 6 bases; nucleotides outside the gene matches: 8. This CDR3 region has 15 residues. CDR3 nucleotide sequence: TGTGCCAGCAGCTTAATCGGCGGGGGGGCCACCGAGCAGTACTTC. Its translation is CASSLIGGGATEQYF.

The chain joins TRBV7-2 to TRBJ2-7, with 7 bases aligning to TRBD2. V trimming: 0 bases; J trimming: 4 bases; junction bases outside the gene matches: 9. The CDR3 is 16 residues long. CDR1 is SGHTA and CDR2 is FQGNSA in the germline V gene. DNA of the CDR3: TGTGCCAGCAGCTTAGCGCTTGGCGGGAGAAAATACGAGCAGTACTTC. The encoded protein is CASSLALGGRKYEQYF.

J is TRBJ2-1 and V is TRBV5-1; the D gene is possibly TRBD2 (6 bases). This CDR3 region has 16 residues. The germline V and J ends were trimmed by 4 bases and 0 bases, with 14 bases remaining between them. The V gene's germline CDR1 is SGHRS and CDR2 YFSETQ. This chain's CDR3 is CASSASGGSSYNEQFF. The CDR3 DNA reads as TGCGCCAGCAGCGCTTCTGGGGGGAGCTCCTACAATGAGCAGTTCTTC.

This chain connects TRBV2 to TRBJ1-2; 7 nucleotides agree with TRBD1. The ends lost 6 bases at V and 6 bases at J; junction bases unmatched: 1. Per germline, CDR1 SNHLY and CDR2 FYNNEI. CDR3 size: 11 residues. CDR3 amino acids: CASRTGNGYTF. CDR3 sequence (DNA): TGTGCCAGCAGGACAGGGAATGGCTACACCTTC.

CDR3 nucleotides: TGTGCCAGCAGCTTGGGGGACAGGGGGAGCACAGATACGCAGTATTTT. As protein: CASSLGDRGSTDTQYF. The gene calls are TRBV5-6 and TRBJ2-3; 11 bases agree with TRBD1. The CDR3 spans 16 residues. Trimming removed 0 bases from V and 0 bases from J; junction bases left unmatched: 0. The germline V gene encodes CDR1 SGHDT and CDR2 YYEEEE.

The J gene is TRBJ1-6, the V gene TRBV30; D possibly corresponds to TRBD1 (5 bases). Germline V CDR1 and CDR2: GTSNPN, SVGIG (reference sequence). V was cut by 4 bases and J by 9 bases, with 13 bases left in between. CDR3 size: 13 residues. CDR3 nucleotide sequence: TGTGCCTGGAAACCGGGGGGTAGTTCACCCCTCCACTTT. Its translation is CAWKPGGSSPLHF.

The chain is built from TRBV6-5 and TRBJ1-1; D remains unclear. V gave up 6 bases and J gave up 1 base, with 9 bases separating them. The CDR3 is 13 amino acids. Germline V gives CDR1 MNHEY, CDR2 SVGAGI. CDR3 region: CASRDPGNTEAFF. Written as DNA, the CDR3 is TGTGCCAGCAGGGACCCAGGGAACACTGAAGCTTTCTTT.

In its sample, this clone is medium-sized (0.01 to 0.1%). The chain has TRBV4-1 and TRBJ1-5; 8 nucleotides agree with TRBD1. The CDR3 contains 15 residues. The trim removed 0 bases at V and 7 bases at J, leaving 5 bases unmatched. Germline CDR1 reads MGHRA; CDR2 reads YSYEKL. The CDR3 DNA reads as TGCGCCAGCAGCCAAGATCCCAGGGGGCAACAGCCCCAGCATTTT. Its protein product is CASSQDPRGQQPQHF.

The chain couples TRBV10-2 to TRBJ2-7; D tentatively reads TRBD1 or TRBD2 (6 bases each). This CDR3 spans 14 amino acids. Germline loops: CDR1 WSHSY, CDR2 SAAADI. Trimming shortened V by 4 bases and J by 5 bases, and 15 bases separated the two germline ends. The CDR3 DNA reads as TGCGCCAGCAGTGTTAGGGGGGAAGGGGACGAGCAGTACTTC. Its protein product is CASSVRGEGDEQYF.

This sequence joins TRBV19 and TRBJ1-5; a possible D gene is TRBD1 (6 bases). The CDR3 has 15 amino acids. Trimming removed 7 bases at V and 6 bases at J, with 19 bases between. Germline V gene sequence: CDR1 LNHDA, CDR2 SQIVND (reference sequence). The CDR3 here is CASIGKTGNGQPQHF. For the CDR3, the DNA is TGTGCCAGTATCGGGAAAACAGGGAACGGTCAGCCCCAGCATTTT.

This sequence joins TRBV7-2 and TRBJ1-3, with D unresolved. CDR3 length equals 13 residues. Germline loops: CDR1 SGHTA, CDR2 FQGNSA. V was shortened by 6 bases and J by 4 bases, with 10 bases between the two germline ends. The CDR3 reads CASRSVGGNTIYF. The CDR3 DNA is TGTGCCAGCAGATCCGTGGGGGGAAACACCATATATTTT.

V usage is TRBV6-5 and J usage is TRBJ1-2; no reliable D call. The CDR3 spans 15 residues. V dropped 4 bases and J dropped 4 bases, with 16 bases sitting between them. Germline assignment: CDR1 MNHEY and CDR2 SVGAGI. CDR3 loop: CASSFSGSSGYGYTF. As DNA, the CDR3 is TGTGCCAGCAGTTTTTCGGGTAGTTCGGGCTATGGCTACACCTTC.

This clone occurred once. The gene calls are TRBV9 and TRBJ1-3; D possibly corresponds to TRBD1 (5 bases). The V gene's germline CDR1 is SGDLS and CDR2 YYNGEE. Between the trimmed V and J ends, which lost 4 bases and 0 bases, there was a span of 11 bases. There are 15 residues in the CDR3. In DNA, the CDR3 is TGTGCCAGCAGCCCCCGACAGAGCTCTGGAAACACCATATATTTT. It yields the protein CASSPRQSSGNTIYF.

The chain links TRBV5-1 to TRBJ2-1; 10 bases agree with TRBD2. The CDR3 sequence is 17 residues long. With V trimmed by 6 bases and J by 1 base, 10 bases remained unmatched. Per germline, CDR1 SGHRS and CDR2 YFSETQ. DNA of the CDR3: TGCGCCAGCACCGCCGGGAGCGGGGGGGTTTCCTACAATGAGCAGTTCTTC. Translating it yields CASTAGSGGVSYNEQFF.

V is TRBV5-1 and J is TRBJ1-2; 7 bases line up with TRBD1. The length of the CDR3 is 16 residues. Losses at the gene ends were 5 bases for V and 0 bases for J; bases not matched to a gene: 10. The germline V gene has CDR1 SGHRS and CDR2 YFSETQ. The CDR3 DNA reads TGCGCCAGCAGGCCGGGAACAGGGGAAGCTAACTATGGCTACACCTTC. It encodes CASRPGTGEANYGYTF.

The chain combines TRBV5-6 with TRBJ2-7, with 10 bases fitting TRBD1. CDR1 is SGHDT, CDR2 YYEEEE, per germline. This CDR3 has 16 residues. V lost 4 bases and J lost 3; bases outside the gene matches: 10. CDR3 loop: CASSRRDRGRNYEQYF. In DNA, the CDR3 is TGTGCCAGCAGCCGCCGGGACAGGGGTCGAAACTACGAGCAGTACTTC. The entire variable domain, with the rest obtained from reference TRBV5-6 and TRBJ2-7, is as follows: DAGVTQSPTHLIKTRGQQVTLRCSPKSGHDTVSWYQQALGQGPQFIFQYYEEEERQRGNFPDRFSGHQFPNYSSELNVNALLLGDSALYLCASSRRDRGRNYEQYFGPGTRLTVT.

This chain links TRBV5-6 with TRBJ1-1; no clear D. The CDR3 covers 14 residues. Between the trimmed V and J ends, which lost 0 bases and 5 bases, there was a span of 11 bases. Germline lookup yields CDR1 SGHDT and CDR2 YYEEEE. In DNA form, the CDR3 reads TGTGCCAGCAGCTTGGGGGGAGTAGGGACTGAAGCTTTCTTT. It encodes CASSLGGVGTEAFF. Combining the CDR3 with reference TRBV5-6 and TRBJ1-1 gives the whole variable domain DAGVTQSPTHLIKTRGQQVTLRCSPKSGHDTVSWYQQALGQGPQFIFQYYEEEERQRGNFPDRFSGHQFPNYSSELNVNALLLGDSALYLCASSLGGVGTEAFFGQGTRLTVV.

This chain uses TRBV18 with TRBJ2-4; weak D call: TRBD2 (5 bases). The germline V gene has CDR1 KGHSH and CDR2 LQKENI. The V gene lost 2 bases and the J gene lost 5 bases, with 16 bases spanning the gap. The CDR3 totals 16 residues. The CDR3 sequence is CASSPGRAVRENIQYF. The CDR3 DNA reads as TGTGCCAGCTCACCAGGGCGGGCTGTAAGGGAAAACATTCAGTACTTC. Together with reference TRBV18 and TRBJ2-4, the CDR3 gives the full variable domain: NAGVMQNPRHLVRRRGQEARLRCSPMKGHSHVYWYRQLPEEGLKFMVYLQKENIIDESGMPKERFSAEFPKEGPSILRIQQVVRGDSAAYFCASSPGRAVRENIQYFGAGTRLSVL.

This chain's CDR3 is CASSQEFGRVGSGANVLTF. DNA for the CDR3: TGTGCCAGCAGCCAAGAGTTTGGCAGGGTCGGCTCTGGGGCCAACGTCCTGACTTTC. The gene calls are TRBV14 and TRBJ2-6; the D gene is possibly TRBD1 (5 bases). V was trimmed by 0 bases and J by 0 bases, leaving 15 bases between them. The germline V gene has CDR1 SGHDN and CDR2 FVKESK. The CDR3 runs 19 residues.

The rearrangement links TRBV18 to TRBJ1-1, with D uncertain. Germline CDR1 is KGHSH and CDR2 is LQKENI. V gave up 5 bases and J gave up 4 bases, with 17 bases separating them. The CDR3 sequence is 15 residues long. The CDR3, as DNA: TGTGCCAGCTCAGAAAGAAGCAGGTCTAGCACTGAAGCTTTCTTT. It encodes CASSERSRSSTEAFF.

The genes are TRBV9 and TRBJ2-3, with 7 bases identical to TRBD2. CDR1 and CDR2 (germline): SGDLS, YYNGEE. V was pared by 0 bases and J by 8 bases, with 15 bases of the junction left unmatched. This CDR3 comprises 17 residues. Here the CDR3 DNA reads TGTGCCAGCAGCGTAGGTGGTTGGGAGGGCGGCGGTGGTACGCAGTATTTT. Translation gives CASSVGGWEGGGGTQYF.

V is TRBV7-2 and J is TRBJ2-6; maybe TRBD2 (5 bases). V lost 2 bases and J 0 bases, leaving 8 bases between the germline ends. The germline V gene encodes CDR1 SGHTA and CDR2 FQGNSA. The CDR3 totals 16 residues. DNA of the CDR3: TGTGCCAGCAGCTTAATGGGGAGCTCTGGGGCCAACGTCCTGACTTTC. This codes for CASSLMGSSGANVLTF.